A selection of T cell receptor beta chains follows, all from one sample in a study of blood T cell repertoires in COVID-19. Measured with immunoSEQ multiplex PCR; TCRdb has only the in-frame clones, and not every one. Among 120,000 to 150,000 clones, roughly 88% were seen once, and the ten largest hold around 8%. The sample consisted of peripheral blood. These receptors were obtained from a woman aged 55-70 years with COVID-19, enrolled during active disease. The CDR3 runs from the conserved cysteine through the conserved F or W. Fields, in order: D gene, clone size, J gene, V gene, CDR3 protein, CDR3 DNA. D genes are given only for firm matches. Some rows have no size entry. The others give once, few or many, or a class for an expanded clone.

NA,NA,TRBJ1-5,TRBV19,CASILHPGSNQPQHF,TGTGCCAGTATCCTCCACCCGGGTAGCAATCAGCCCCAGCATTTT
NA,NA,TRBJ2-7,TRBV10-2,CASNPEVGGLYEQYF,TGCGCCAGCAACCCAGAAGTGGGGGGGCTCTACGAGCAGTACTTC
TRBD1,NA,TRBJ2-5,TRBV19,CASSTQTGEETQYF,TGTGCCAGTAGTACTCAAACAGGGGAAGAGACCCAGTACTTC
NA,few,TRBJ1-5,TRBV4-1,CASSQPLTGLGSNQPQHF,TGCGCCAGCAGCCAACCCCTTACAGGGCTGGGGAGCAATCAGCCCCAGCATTTT
TRBD2,NA,TRBJ2-3,TRBV6-5,CASTGLAGGDTQYF,TGTGCCAGCACCGGACTAGCGGGGGGTGATACGCAGTATTTT
TRBD2,NA,TRBJ2-7,TRBV10-3,CAISGGGGVYEQYF,TGTGCCATCAGTGGCGGGGGGGGAGTCTACGAGCAGTACTTC
NA,NA,TRBJ1-6,TRBV18,CASSKQGDPLHF,TGTGCCAGCTCAAAACAGGGCGATCCCCTCCACTTT
TRBD2,NA,TRBJ2-1,TRBV5-1,CASSLPSGGVEQFF,TGCGCCAGCAGCTTGCCTAGCGGGGGTGTTGAGCAGTTCTTC
NA,NA,TRBJ2-4,TRBV2,CASSGLDPNIQYF,TGTGCCAGCAGTGGGCTAGACCCAAACATTCAGTACTTC
TRBD2,NA,TRBJ2-1,TRBV27,CASSRMGLAGYNEQFF,TGTGCCAGCAGTCGTATGGGGCTAGCGGGGTACAATGAGCAGTTCTTC
NA,NA,TRBJ1-1,TRBV9,CASSPDSQNTEAFF,TGTGCCAGCAGCCCCGACAGCCAAAACACTGAAGCTTTCTTT
TRBD1,NA,TRBJ2-3,TRBV27,CASSLRVTGVDTQYF,TGTGCCAGCAGTTTAAGGGTGACAGGGGTAGATACGCAGTATTTT
TRBD1,once,TRBJ2-7,TRBV13,CASSLRTGGYEQYF,TGTGCCAGCAGCTTGCGGACAGGGGGCTACGAGCAGTACTTC
TRBD2,NA,TRBJ2-3,TRBV15,CATSRSGGAGADTQYF,TGTGCCACCAGCAGGAGCGGGGGGGCCGGGGCAGATACGCAGTATTTT
NA,NA,TRBJ1-2,TRBV12-3/TRBV12-4,CATTKSGDYGYTF,TGTGCCACCACGAAGTCAGGGGACTATGGCTACACCTTC
TRBD1,NA,TRBJ1-2,TRBV18,CASSPQRVFGDRDNYGYTF,TGTGCCAGCTCACCACAAAGAGTCTTCGGGGACAGGGACAACTATGGCTACACCTTC
NA,NA,TRBJ2-1,TRBV11-3,CASSLAGSRAEQFF,TGTGCCAGCAGCTTAGCGGGATCCCGGGCTGAGCAGTTCTTC
TRBD2,NA,TRBJ2-5,TRBV7-2,CASSLVARGVQETQYF,TGTGCCAGCAGCTTAGTCGCCCGGGGGGTTCAAGAGACCCAGTACTTC
NA,NA,TRBJ2-5,TRBV6-2/TRBV6-3,CASSYADPTTQETQYF,TGTGCCAGCAGTTACGCAGATCCAACTACCCAAGAGACCCAGTACTTC
TRBD1,NA,TRBJ1-2,TRBV24-1,CATSDRQGAGYGYTF,TGTGCCACCAGTGATCGACAGGGGGCCGGCTATGGCTACACCTTC
NA,NA,TRBJ2-2,TRBV19,CASSIASGPNTGELFF,TGTGCCAGTAGTATTGCCAGCGGTCCGAACACCGGGGAGCTGTTTTTT
TRBD1,NA,TRBJ1-4,TRBV4-2,CASSFTTGESATNEKLFF,TGTGCCAGCAGCTTTACGACAGGGGAGTCTGCAACTAATGAAAAACTGTTTTTT
NA,few,TRBJ2-5,TRBV24-1,CATESRDITFETQYF,TGTGCCACAGAATCCCGGGACATTACTTTTGAGACCCAGTACTTC
NA,once,TRBJ2-7,TRBV12-3/TRBV12-4,CASSLSGGSEQYF,TGTGCCAGCAGTTTATCCGGGGGAAGCGAGCAGTACTTC
NA,NA,TRBJ2-7,TRBV19,CASSLRDSDSSYEQYF,TGTGCCAGTAGTCTGCGGGACTCCGATAGCTCCTACGAGCAGTACTTC
TRBD1,NA,TRBJ2-1,TRBV9,CASSVDPGGFSSYNEQFF,TGTGCCAGCAGCGTAGACCCAGGGGGCTTTAGCTCCTACAATGAGCAGTTCTTC
NA,NA,TRBJ1-1,TRBV11-3,CASSLGEGYPAFF,TGTGCCAGCAGCTTGGGGGAGGGTTATCCAGCTTTCTTT
TRBD1,NA,TRBJ1-5,TRBV19,CASGKGADHSNQPQHF,TGTGCCTCAGGTAAGGGGGCCGACCATAGCAATCAGCCCCAGCATTTT
NA,NA,TRBJ2-2,TRBV28,CASRAPRELFF,TGTGCCAGCAGAGCGCCGAGGGAGCTGTTTTTT
NA,NA,TRBJ1-1,TRBV10-3,CATQAGGWEAFF,TGTGCCACACAAGCGGGCGGATGGGAAGCTTTCTTT
NA,NA,TRBJ1-2,TRBV7-9,CASSPRGGEGYTF,TGTGCCAGCAGCCCCCGGGGAGGCGAGGGCTACACCTTC
NA,NA,TRBJ1-2,TRBV5-1,CASRETTVNYGYTF,TGCGCCAGCAGGGAGACGACGGTGAACTATGGCTACACCTTC
TRBD1,NA,TRBJ2-7,TRBV6-1,CASSEYLDRGYEQYF,TGTGCCAGCAGTGAATATTTGGACAGGGGTTACGAGCAGTACTTC
NA,NA,TRBJ2-6,TRBV29-1,CSVEEGDYSGANVLTF,TGCAGCGTCGAAGAAGGGGATTATTCCGGGGCCAACGTCCTGACTTTC
NA,NA,TRBJ1-4,TRBV4-2,CASSQAGGGNEKLFF,TGTGCCAGCAGCCAGGCCGGGGGAGGTAATGAAAAACTGTTTTTT